The 5 T cell receptor beta chains below come from one sample, sequenced in a study of blood T cell repertoires in COVID-19 (dated by TCRdb to the early 2020s). The library was generated by the immunoSEQ multiplex PCR assay. What TCRdb holds here is the immuneACCESS table cut down to in-frame rearrangements. Part of the clones is not present; checked against another copy, under half of the missing clones reflect an unresolved V gene, and the others are unexplained. Across this sample there are just over 300,000 clones, with about 87% seen only once. The top ten clones comprise around 10% of the sample. Sequencing was done on a sample of PBMCs or T cells enriched from blood (not recorded which). These receptor sequences come from a woman aged 18-30 years who had recovered from COVID-19.

The chain employs TRBV9 and TRBJ2-2; D gene ambiguous. The V and J ends lost 2 bases and 4 bases respectively, with 6 bases between them. The CDR3 has 13 amino acids. Germline V gene lookup returns CDR1 SGDLS and CDR2 YYNGEE. The CDR3 DNA reads TGTGCCAGCAGCGTGCGGTCCACCGGGGAGCTGTTTTTT. It translates to CASSVRSTGELFF.

V usage is TRBV4-3 and J usage is TRBJ2-7; 11 positions match TRBD1. Germline trimming cut 0 bases from V and 2 bases from J; bases unmatched to any gene: 3. CDR1 and CDR2 from the germline V gene are LGHNA and YSLEER. CDR3 size: 16 residues. The CDR3 loop is CASSQDAGQGAYEQYF. In DNA form, the CDR3 reads TGCGCCAGCAGCCAAGATGCGGGACAGGGGGCCTACGAGCAGTACTTC.

This CDR3 reads CASSLLGATEAFF. The CDR3 DNA sequence: TGTGCCAGCAGTTTACTGGGGGCCACTGAAGCTTTCTTT. The V gene is TRBV27, the J gene TRBJ1-1, with D possibly TRBD1 on 6 matching bases. V shed 2 bases and J shed 4 bases, with 8 bases lying between them. Germline CDR1 reads MNHEY; CDR2 reads SMNVEV (reference sequence). The length of the CDR3 is 13 residues.

The table lists this clone with a count of one. The rearrangement links TRBV2 to TRBJ1-2, with TRBD1 matching 11 bases. V lost 7 bases and J lost 6; bases outside the gene matches: 7. Germline assignment: CDR1 SNHLY and CDR2 FYNNEI. The CDR3 has 14 amino acids. The CDR3: CASTPLGQGDGYTF. CDR3 DNA: TGTGCCAGCACGCCGTTGGGACAGGGGGATGGCTACACCTTC.

This clone was seen only a few times. The chain recombines TRBV6-6 with TRBJ2-3, with D unclear. CDR1 and CDR2 from the germline V gene are MNHNY and SVGAGI (reference sequence). Trimming stripped 5 bases from V and 6 bases from J, with 6 bases between. The CDR3 covers 11 residues. The CDR3 region is CASSVADTQYF. The DNA for the CDR3 is TGTGCCAGCAGTGTCGCGGATACGCAGTATTTT.